This T cell receptor beta chain was captured in a study of T-cell reconstitution after alpha-beta-depleted transplantation in children. Unique molecular identifiers tagged the TCRbeta library. MiXCR, run by TCRdb on the PCR reads, gives a single entry per CDR3 protein. Of under 850,000 distinct CDR3 sequences listed, approximately 14% are singletons. This clonotype was found many times. Trimming shortened V by 5 bases and J by 3 bases, and 16 bases separated the two germline ends. The CDR3 extends over 14 amino acids. Per germline, CDR1 DFQATT and CDR2 SNEGSKA (reference sequence). The gene calls are TRBV20-1 and TRBJ1-1; D is possibly TRBD1 (6 bases). The origin of this receptor is a girl aged 2 to 10 with congenital amegakaryocytic thrombocytopenia, due to receive a stem cell transplant. The sample here was PBMCs, taken before TCRalphabeta/CD19-depleted stem cell transplant. As DNA, the CDR3 is TGCAGTGCTGAAAAAGACAGGCCACACACTGAAGCTTTCTTT. This gives the protein CSAEKDRPHTEAFF.